This TCR beta chain comes out of a study of human T cells and chemical hapten exposure. Looking at the study overall: Patients, predominantly female, presented with alopecia areata, totalis or universalis.

The germline gives CDR1 SGHAT, CDR2 FQNNGV. The CDR3 consists of 15 residues. V was cut by 5 bases and J by 0 bases, with 12 bases left in between. Study-wide points: Expanded TCR counts at PT1 were positively correlated with the patch test score.

The library gave individual cDNA molecules unique molecular identifiers. MiXCR, run by TCRdb on the RACE reads, gives a single entry per CDR3 protein. The data show more than 300,000 distinct CDR3 sequences, about 5% seen once. Turning to this clonotype: Its target is not known.

The time point denotes: pre-sensitization, week 0. Treatment of the sample: therapeutic diphenylcyclopropenone sensitization with weekly scalp DPC. This material consisted of whole blood, taken in connection with sensitization to the hapten diphenylcyclopropenone (DPC). This chain joins TRBV11-2 and TRBJ2-3; D gene uncertain. This TCR was sampled from a woman aged 18-29 years with alopecia areata. Some clones in this sample may be carry-over from other donors' samples. CDR3 amino acids: CASSQYVGSTDTQYF. The CDR3 DNA reads as TGTGCCAGCAGCCAATACGTTGGAAGCACAGATACGCAGTATTTT.